The present TCR beta chain was sequenced within a study of control samples from healthy donors and cancer patients. The assay was immunoSEQ multiplex PCR, and TCRdb's table has in-frame clones only and misses some. The data show some 250,000 clones, with around 79% seen just once and 13% held by the top ten. This CDR3 is built from 16 residues. This chain joins TRBV21-1 and TRBJ1-2; TRBD1 was called by the table and not checked on the DNA. TRBV21-1 is an annotated pseudogene. The sequence was collected from a woman in her sixties or seventies with lung cancer. The source material was PBMCs. The CDR3 bases are TGTGCCAGCAGCAGGCGGACAGGCAGCCCTAACTATGGCTACACCTTC. Its protein is CASSRRTGSPNYGYTF.